These 16 T cell receptor beta chains originate from one sample sequenced in a study of blood T cell repertoires in COVID-19. Repertoires were generated with immunoSEQ multiplex PCR, while TCRdb's copy carries only in-frame clones and drops some. The sample holds more than 70,000 clones, about 89% seen once. Specimen: peripheral blood. These TCRs come from a man aged 50-59 years with active or convalescent COVID-19.

The V and J genes are TRBV19 and TRBJ2-2; 8 positions match TRBD2. The CDR3 is 15 residues long. Germline loops: CDR1 LNHDA, CDR2 SQIVND (reference sequence). J was trimmed by 4 bases and V by 4 bases; bases with no gene match: 5. This chain's CDR3 is CASSSGGTGTGELFF. The DNA of the CDR3 is TGTGCCAGTAGTAGCGGGGGGACGGGCACCGGGGAGCTGTTTTTT.

The rearrangement links TRBV9 to TRBJ2-5, with TRBD2 identical over 9 bases. The CDR3 extends over 15 amino acids. CDR1 and CDR2 from the germline V gene are SGDLS and YYNGEE. V gave up 8 bases and J gave up 1 base; unmatched junction bases: 9. The CDR3 DNA is TGTGCCAGTAAGAGGAGCGGGGGGTCCCAAGAGACCCAGTACTTC. Translated, it gives CASKRSGGSQETQYF.

The rearrangement uses TRBV9 and TRBJ2-2, with D possibly TRBD1 on 6 matching bases. The CDR3 has 16 residues. Germline loops: CDR1 SGDLS, CDR2 YYNGEE. Trimming left V 0 bases short and J 3 bases short, with 12 bases between. The CDR3 loop is CASSVGVRGYTGELFF. The CDR3, as DNA: TGTGCCAGCAGCGTAGGGGTCAGGGGCTACACCGGGGAGCTGTTTTTT.

The chain has TRBV28 and TRBJ1-5; tentatively, D is TRBD1 (6 bases). V was pared by 3 bases and J by 7 bases, with 7 bases between. Germline lookup yields CDR1 MDHEN and CDR2 SYDVKM. CDR3 size: 12 residues. CDR3 sequence reads: CASSLDRQPQHF. For the CDR3, the DNA is TGTGCCAGCAGTTTGGACAGACAGCCCCAGCATTTT. Based on the CDR3 plus reference TRBV28 and TRBJ1-5, the full variable domain is DVKVTQSSRYLVKRTGEKVFLECVQDMDHENMFWYRQDPGLGLRLIYFSYDVKMKEKGDIPEGYSVSREKKERFSLILESASTNQTSMYLCASSLDRQPQHFGDGTRLSIL.

The chain combines TRBV9 with TRBJ2-6; 10 bases agree with TRBD1. Germline V gives CDR1 SGDLS, CDR2 YYNGEE. Germline trimming cut 0 bases from V and 0 bases from J; bases unmatched to any gene: 6. This CDR3 is 19 amino acids long. DNA of the CDR3: TGTGCCAGCAGCGTAGATAGGGACAGGGGAAACTCTGGGGCCAACGTCCTGACTTTC. Its protein product is CASSVDRDRGNSGANVLTF. The full variable domain, rest sourced from reference TRBV9 and TRBJ2-6, is DSGVTQTPKHLITATGQRVTLRCSPRSGDLSVYWYQQSLDQGLQFLIQYYNGEERAKGNILERFSAQQFPDLHSELNLSSLELGDSALYFCASSVDRDRGNSGANVLTFGAGSRLTVL.

This chain joins TRBV5-1 and TRBJ2-5; 8 bases align to TRBD1. CDR1 SGHRS and CDR2 YFSETQ come from the germline V gene. V shed 4 bases, J shed 5 bases, and the junction held 7 bases outside the gene matches. This CDR3 contains 14 residues. DNA of the CDR3: TGCGCCAGCAGCCCCGGACAGGGAAGGGAGACCCAGTACTTC. It codes for CASSPGQGRETQYF.

The rearrangement uses TRBV3-1 (or the pseudogene TRBV3-2) and TRBJ1-5, with 9 bases fitting TRBD1. V shed 4 bases, J shed 7 bases, and the junction held 11 bases outside the gene matches. This CDR3 contains 16 residues. Looked up from germline, CDR1 is LGHDT and CDR2 is YNNKEL (reference sequence). This chain's CDR3 is CASSPRPPGQGQPQHF. In nucleotides, the CDR3 is TGTGCCAGCAGCCCTCGCCCTCCGGGACAGGGACAGCCCCAGCATTTT.

The chain has TRBV4-1 and TRBJ2-3, with a possible D match to TRBD2 (5 bases). The CDR3 extends over 15 amino acids. V was shortened by 0 bases and J by 1 base, with 8 bases between the two germline ends. Germline V CDR1 and CDR2: MGHRA, YSYEKL. The CDR3 DNA reads as TGCGCCAGCAGCCAAGACGGGGTTGGCACAGATACGCAGTATTTT. This codes for CASSQDGVGTDTQYF.

In its sample, this clone was seen a few times. V and J are TRBV27 and TRBJ1-1; possibly TRBD1 for D (5 bases). The CDR3 runs to 15 residues. Germline V CDR1 and CDR2: MNHEY, SMNVEV (reference sequence). Trimming stripped 7 bases from V and 0 bases from J, with 15 bases between. CDR3 region: CASTKWGGMNTEAFF. The CDR3 region has the DNA TGTGCCAGCACCAAATGGGGGGGGATGAACACTGAAGCTTTCTTT.

The rearrangement links TRBV3-1 (or the pseudogene TRBV3-2) to TRBJ2-5; possibly TRBD1 for D (6 bases). The CDR3 is 15 amino acids. The V and J ends lost 4 bases and 2 bases respectively, with 14 bases between them. Germline V gene sequence: CDR1 LGHDT, CDR2 YNNKEL (reference sequence). The DNA of the CDR3 is TGTGCCAGCAGCCGGCCCGCGACAGGACAAGAGACCCAGTACTTC. Translated: CASSRPATGQETQYF.

This chain uses TRBV27 with TRBJ1-4; 11 nucleotides agree with TRBD1. The CDR3 consists of 19 residues. CDR1 and CDR2 from the germline V gene are MNHEY and SMNVEV (reference sequence). V trimming: 0 bases; J trimming: 0 bases; junction bases outside the gene matches: 6. Written as DNA, the CDR3 is TGTGCCAGCAGTTTATCTGGGACAGGGGGACTTGCAACTAATGAAAAACTGTTTTTT. This encodes CASSLSGTGGLATNEKLFF. The complete variable domain, with remaining parts taken from reference TRBV27 and TRBJ1-4, reads EAQVTQNPRYLITVTGKKLTVTCSQNMNHEYMSWYRQDPGLGLRQIYYSMNVEVTDKGDVPEGYKVSRKEKRNFPLILESPSPNQTSLYFCASSLSGTGGLATNEKLFFGSGTQLSVL.

J is TRBJ2-1 and V is TRBV28, with 8 bases that match TRBD2. V trimming: 3 bases; J trimming: 9 bases; junction bases outside the gene matches: 10. The germline V gene encodes CDR1 MDHEN and CDR2 SYDVKM. The CDR3 consists of 15 residues. This CDR3 is CASSLIVAGRTEQFF. As DNA, the CDR3 is TGTGCCAGCAGTTTGATTGTAGCGGGACGCACTGAGCAGTTCTTC.

This chain uses TRBV30 with TRBJ2-7; D uncertain. Trimming cost V 3 bases and J 3 bases, with 6 bases left between them. This CDR3 region has 11 residues. Germline-derived CDR1 and CDR2 are GTSNPN and SVGIG (reference sequence). In DNA form, the CDR3 reads TGTGCCTGGAGGTTTCGCTACGAGCAGTACTTC. Its protein product is CAWRFRYEQYF.

The rearrangement links TRBV10-3 to TRBJ1-2, with TRBD1 identical over 8 bases. V gave up 2 bases and J gave up 11 bases; unmatched junction bases: 4. This CDR3 contains 12 residues. Germline values: CDR1 ENHRY, CDR2 SYGVKD. The CDR3 bases are TGTGCCATCAGTGAGCCAGGGGGCGGGTACACCTTC. Its translation is CAISEPGGGYTF.

This chain connects TRBV5-1 to TRBJ1-1; 8 bases map to TRBD1. This CDR3 contains 17 residues. Germline CDR1 SGHRS, CDR2 YFSETQ. The trim removed 2 bases at V and 0 bases at J, leaving 9 bases unmatched. Here the CDR3 reads CASSLGGQDTMNTEAFF. The CDR3 bases are TGCGCCAGCAGCTTAGGGGGACAGGATACAATGAACACTGAAGCTTTCTTT.

In its sample, this clone was seen a few times. This chain connects TRBV5-6 to TRBJ2-3; 9 bases line up with TRBD2. Per germline, CDR1 SGHDT and CDR2 YYEEEE. The V and J ends lost 2 bases and 2 bases, in that order; junction bases with no gene match: 6. The CDR3 contains 16 residues. In nucleotides, the CDR3 is TGTGCCAGCAGCTTAGAGCGGGGGGAACCCACAGATACGCAGTATTTT. It codes for CASSLERGEPTDTQYF.